The entry below describes one T cell receptor beta chain. The target antigen is unknown. The CDR3 length is 14 residues. Losses at the gene ends were 5 bases for V and 6 bases for J; bases not matched to a gene: 6. Germline CDR1 SGHTA, CDR2 FQGTGA. Some clones are missing from TCRdb's copy, which holds only in-frame ones; the method was immunoSEQ multiplex PCR. The sample shows some 140,000 clones, almost 85% of them seen only once. The source of the sample is a study of cytomegalovirus exposure and HLA in healthy donors. On the study more broadly: The 110 or so validation repertoires were produced on the same platform as the 650 or so repertoires of the first cohort. This was reported in a later analysis.

Study findings and constraints: Most TCR sequences showed up rarely, but some public TCRs showed up in many donors. Reported performance of the classifier showed diagnosis of cytomegalovirus status with high specificity and sensitivity.

The rearrangement joins TRBV7-3 to TRBJ2-1; 8 bases map to TRBD2. Sequenced: PBMCs. The origin of this receptor is a woman aged 25-40 years in good health and CMV-seronegative. The CDR3 sequence: CASSRTGTSNEQFF. The CDR3 DNA reads TGTGCCAGCAGCCGTACCGGGACTAGCAATGAGCAGTTCTTC.